The TCR beta chain under discussion was sequenced for a study of radiotherapy plus CTLA-4 blockade in lung cancer. Those with chemo-refractory metastatic non-small-cell lung cancer were treated with focal radiation combined with CTLA-4 blockade using ipilimumab. This clone came up a few times. The antigen remains unidentified. Findings and caveats of the study: Reported findings show early blood T cell clone dynamics, with interferon-beta, best predicted response. Subsequent to radiotherapy plus ipilimumab, tumor-derived TCR clones underwent expansion in blood.

Per the germline V gene, CDR1 is SGHNT and CDR2 is YENEEA. Trimming took 5 bases from V and 2 from J, leaving 13 bases between them. This CDR3 region has 14 residues. Sequenced by immunoSEQ multiplex PCR; TCRdb stores in-frame clones only, minus some. The sample consists of approximately 32,000 clones, 65% to 75% of them appearing once. This sequence joins TRBV11-3 and TRBJ2-7; perhaps TRBD2 as D (6 bases). The specimen comprised peripheral blood, sampled from a patient treated with radiotherapy plus ipilimumab. The receptor comes from a human donor with non-small cell lung cancer who had stable disease on radiotherapy plus ipilimumab. The CDR3 sequence: CASSPRDLAYEQYF. The DNA of the CDR3 is TGTGCCAGCAGCCCCCGGGACTTGGCCTACGAGCAGTACTTC.